This T cell receptor beta chain stems from a study of cytomegalovirus exposure and HLA in healthy donors (dated by TCRdb to the late 2010s). About the investigation overall: A later analysis indicated that the 120 validation repertoires were generated on the platform also employed for the 600 to 750 repertoires of the first cohort. In addition to the first cohort of approximately 650 subjects, a separate validation cohort of 120 different subjects was used. To predict cytomegalovirus infection status, the study brought together high-throughput TCR immunosequencing, statistical association of individual TCRs with disease status, and machine learning. The study aimed to test whether cataloging public T cell receptors could reveal signatures of past pathogen exposure.

On the study overall, not on this receptor specifically: Most TCR sequences were observed very rarely across donors, whereas some public TCRs were present in many individuals. The authors suggested that the approach could potentially be generalized to other disease states and immunological phenotypes. The study listed 150 to 200 TCR beta chains as associated with cytomegalovirus. Cytomegalovirus status was reported to be diagnosed by the classifier with high specificity and sensitivity in both the original and validation cohorts. In vitro tests confirmed that three of the cytomegalovirus-associated TCR beta chains recognize cytomegalovirus antigens. All 120 or so repertoires were used to score co-occurrence in the validation cohort in a later analysis, because that analysis had no HLA typing for the cohort. Of the cluster scores, 90% to 95% were above 0 in a later analysis, which found that TCRs clustered in the first cohort also tended to co-occur in the roughly 130 validation repertoires.

Comments on this clone: Its antigen remains undetermined. Base qualities are not at hand, and no much larger clone is one base apart.

The donors were included in the validation cohort of approximately 130 subjects, a group kept apart from the roughly 700-subject first cohort. Preparation of the library involved the immunoSEQ multiplex PCR assay. Per the original workflow: A statistical classification framework was developed to diagnose cytomegalovirus status using the catalog of TCR beta chain sequences. This is the immuneACCESS table as TCRdb keeps it, with only in-frame sequences that have V and J called. A part of the clones is gone; compared with another copy, unresolved V genes explain less than half, and the rest is unexplained. That table gives V, J and clone size, and the DNA gave D and trimming. The sample yields about 130,000 clones; 89% were counted once. About 8.2% of the sample is in the top ten clones. In the germline V gene, CDR1 corresponds to SGHTA and CDR2 to FQGNSA. The CDR3 covers 13 residues, taking in both the cysteine and the phenylalanine. The read is trimmed to its CDR3 DNA, 39 bases read in frame from base 1. At the junction V is shortened by 5 bases and J by 5 bases; bases outside the gene matches: 4.

The V and J genes are TRBV7-2 and TRBJ2-7, and TRBD1 aligns with 9 junction nucleotides. The sequenced material came from PBMCs. This receptor was obtained from a woman in her late teens or twenties in good health and CMV-seropositive. The DNA sequence reads TGTGCCAGCAGCATCCGGACAGGGGACGAGCAGTACTTC. Its coded protein is CASSIRTGDEQYF. Beyond the CDR3, the reference TRBV7-2 and TRBJ2-7 genes provide the residues; the full variable domain reads: GAGVSQSPSNKVTEKGKDVELRCDPISGHTALYWYRQSLGQGLEFLIYFQGNSAPDKSGLPSDRFSAERTGGSVSTLTIQRTQQEDSAVYLCASSIRTGDEQYFGPGTRLTVT.